What follows are 7 T cell receptor beta chains derived from one specimen sequenced in a study of cytomegalovirus exposure and HLA in healthy donors. The study ran its PCR with 60 Vbeta and 13 Jbeta primers. The protocol was immunoSEQ multiplex PCR, while the TCRdb copy is restricted to in-frame clones and leaves out a portion. This table holds fewer than 90,000 clones, more than 80% found once. The sequenced material came from PBMCs. These receptor sequences come from a human donor in good health.

Comment on this clone: The limits of the CDR3 on the DNA are not certain, so only TCRdb's listed CDR3 is given. CDR3 amino acids: CASSFVGTGTVSF. The chain couples TRBV28 to TRBJ1-2; TRBD1 was called by the table and not checked on the DNA. Looked up from germline, CDR1 is MDHEN and CDR2 is SYDVKM. Ends included, the CDR3 has 13 residues.

V usage is TRBV6-5 and J usage is TRBJ2-7, with 9 bases identical to TRBD1. Germline CDR1 MNHEY, CDR2 SVGAGI. The CDR3 has 14 amino acids. V was pared by 6 bases and J by 2 bases, with 5 bases of the junction left unmatched. The CDR3 DNA sequence: TGTGCCAGCAGACCGGGACAGGGTACCTACGAGCAGTACTTC. This encodes CASRPGQGTYEQYF.

The rearrangement links TRBV28 to TRBJ2-7, with a tentative D call TRBD2 (5 bases). Trimming shortened V by 5 bases and J by 2 bases, and 13 bases separated the two germline ends. The CDR3 covers 14 residues. Looked up from germline, CDR1 is MDHEN and CDR2 is SYDVKM. CDR3 residues: CASSTPGLAYEQYF. Written as DNA, the CDR3 is TGTGCCAGCAGTACTCCAGGACTGGCCTACGAGCAGTACTTC.

The rearrangement uses TRBV10-3 and TRBJ2-1; 12 bases align to TRBD2. The CDR3 extends over 15 amino acids. Germline trimming cut 6 bases from V and 6 bases from J; bases unmatched to any gene: 6. In germline, CDR1 is ENHRY, CDR2 SYGVKD. CDR3 nucleotide sequence: TGTGCCATCAGCGCGACTAGCGGGGGAATCAATGAGCAGTTCTTC. Protein: CAISATSGGINEQFF.

The gene calls are TRBV5-5 and TRBJ2-1; the D gene is possibly TRBD1 (6 bases). V lost 3 bases to trimming and J lost 4 bases, with 17 bases between them. The CDR3 is made up of 16 amino acids. The germline CDR1 and CDR2 sequences are SGHKS and YYEKEE (reference sequence). DNA for the CDR3: TGTGCCAGCAGCTCACATGACAGGACGGTATACAATGAGCAGTTCTTC. Its translation: CASSSHDRTVYNEQFF.

This chain joins TRBV2 and TRBJ2-3, with 11 nucleotides matching TRBD2. CDR1 and CDR2 (germline): SNHLY, FYNNEI. With V trimmed by 2 bases and J by 5 bases, 3 bases remained unmatched. The CDR3 is made up of 15 amino acids. The CDR3 bases are TGTGCCAGCAGTGAACTAGCGGGGGGCGGAGATACGCAGTATTTT. Translated: CASSELAGGGDTQYF. Supplemented by reference TRBV2 and TRBJ2-3, the full variable domain reads EPEVTQTPSHQVTQMGQEVILRCVPISNHLYFYWYRQILGQKVEFLVSFYNNEISEKSEIFDDQFSVERPDGSNFTLKIRSTKLEDSAMYFCASSELAGGGDTQYFGPGTRLTVL.

This sequence joins TRBV27 and TRBJ2-3; D is perhaps TRBD1 (5 bases). The CDR3 runs 13 residues. The germline V and J ends were trimmed by 5 bases and 5 bases, with 11 bases remaining between them. The germline V gene encodes CDR1 MNHEY and CDR2 SMNVEV (reference sequence). CDR3 loop: CASSDQGIDTQYF. The CDR3 bases are TGTGCCAGCAGTGACCAGGGTATAGATACGCAGTATTTT.